This T cell receptor beta chain was sequenced in a study of cytomegalovirus exposure and HLA in healthy donors. Background on the study: Across 300 to 400 genotyped donors, 65% to 90% landed in the Caucasian-associated ancestry cluster.

In the PCR, 60 Vbeta and 13 Jbeta primers were used. Libraries were prepared by immunoSEQ multiplex PCR; TCRdb keeps only in-frame clonotypes and omits some of them. The table gives about 140,000 clones; the top ten clones make up about 2.2% of it. With respect to this clone: As yet, its antigen is unknown.

The CDR3 has 13 residues. Trimming removed 5 bases at V and 3 bases at J, with 11 bases between. Germline V gene sequence: CDR1 MNHEY, CDR2 SMNVEV (reference sequence). Notes on the study in general: Analysis performed later found over 15,000 TCR beta sequences associated with HLA alleles at 0.05 false discovery rate. Later on, an analysis found that several of the most significant clusters appeared to be linked to common viral pathogens, which included parvovirus B19.

The chain combines TRBV27 with TRBJ2-7, with D perhaps TRBD2 (5 bases). The receptor was isolated from a woman under 30 in good health and CMV-seronegative. The specimen sequenced was PBMCs. In DNA form, the CDR3 reads TGTGCCAGCAGTCTCCGCCGGGACTACGAGCAGTACTTC. Amino acids: CASSLRRDYEQYF.